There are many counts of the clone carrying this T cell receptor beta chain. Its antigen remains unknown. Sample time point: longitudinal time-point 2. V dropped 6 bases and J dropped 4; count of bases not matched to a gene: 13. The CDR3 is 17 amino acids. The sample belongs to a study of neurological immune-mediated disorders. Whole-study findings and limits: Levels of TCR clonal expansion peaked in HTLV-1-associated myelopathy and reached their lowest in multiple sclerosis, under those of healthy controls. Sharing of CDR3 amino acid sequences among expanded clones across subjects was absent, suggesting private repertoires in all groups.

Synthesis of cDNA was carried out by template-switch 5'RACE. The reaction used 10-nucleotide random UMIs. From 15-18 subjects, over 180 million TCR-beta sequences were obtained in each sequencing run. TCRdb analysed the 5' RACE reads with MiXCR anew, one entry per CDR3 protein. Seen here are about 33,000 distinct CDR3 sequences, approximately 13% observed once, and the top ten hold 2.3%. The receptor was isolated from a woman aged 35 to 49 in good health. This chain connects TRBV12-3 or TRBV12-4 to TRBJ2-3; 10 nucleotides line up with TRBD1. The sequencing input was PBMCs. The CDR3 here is CASSPRQGANLPDTQYF. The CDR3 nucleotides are TGTGCCAGCAGCCCTCGACAGGGGGCAAACCTACCAGATACGCAGTATTTT.